This TCR beta chain was captured by sequencing in a study of control samples from healthy donors and cancer patients. The germline CDR1 and CDR2 sequences are SEHNR and FQNEAQ (reference sequence). The CDR3 spans 14 residues. Trimming removed 6 bases at V and 6 bases at J, with 14 bases between. The method was immunoSEQ multiplex PCR; TCRdb's version includes in-frame clones alone and lacks a portion of them. The profile shows approximately 100,000 clones, around 80% of them singletons. Sequenced sample: blood. The genes are TRBV7-9 and TRBJ1-4; possible D gene TRBD1, 6 bases. The TCR sequence derives from a man in his fifties or sixties in good health. DNA for the CDR3: TGTGCCAGCAGTCCGGCGGGGGGGCATGAAAAACTGTTTTTT. This encodes CASSPAGGHEKLFF.